The source of this TCR beta chain is a study of spatial heterogeneity in lung cancer (dated by TCRdb to about 2019). With regard to the full study: Beta-chain transcripts were consistently detected in greater numbers than alpha-chain transcripts, which likely reflected higher beta-chain transcript abundance. In tumor regions, TCR transcript counts showed a strong correlation with a T cell transcriptional module score from matched bulk RNA-seq. In the raw uncorrected reads, each unique combination of TCR and UMI appeared more than ten times on average. The study quantitatively compared TCR alpha and beta repertoires across multiple tumor regions, matched nontumor lung and blood in non-small cell lung cancer. The study linked features of the TCR repertoire to counts of nonsynonymous mutations, which were determined by whole-exome sequencing of tumor tissue. At surgery, 220 tumor regions, 61 to 75 matched nontumor lung samples and 56 PBMC samples were TCR-sequenced for both alpha and beta chains.

CDR3 length: 16 amino acids, cysteine to phenylalanine. Just CDR3 DNA is preserved here, 48 bases in frame from base 1. For this chain, trimming is 4 bases at the V end and 5 bases at the J end, and the number of junction bases without a gene match is 14. The germline V gene (reference sequence) gives CDR1 as SGHNT and CDR2 as YYREEE. Broad study findings and their caveats: The tumor nonsynonymous mutation count correlated with the number of expanded alpha and beta TCRs within the tumor. TCR-seq coverage of tumor T cells was estimated to be only 6% to 7.5% for alpha chains and more than 11% for beta chains. The count of ubiquitous expanded TCRs correlated with the count of ubiquitous nonsynonymous mutations, and the count of regional expanded TCRs correlated with the count of regional nonsynonymous mutations. Additional single-cell paired TCR alpha and beta sequencing was considered necessary to confirm, at a functional level, the hypothesis that regional TCRs recognize regional mutations.

The library came from 5' RACE. Sequencing used a NextSeq 500. To allow correction of PCR and sequencing errors, the TCR library protocol tagged every TCR cDNA molecule with a unique molecular identifier. The authors' pipeline ran thus. Decombinator tools were used for TCR identification, UMI-based error correction and CDR3 extraction. Expanded TCRs were defined as those above a frequency of 2 per 1,000, corresponding to the top 1% of the tumor frequency distribution. Expanded tumor TCRs statistically deemed absent (corrected P<0.05) from at least one tumor region were classed as regional, and all other expanded tumor TCRs were classed as ubiquitous. Renyi diversity was computed with the R vegan package after each repertoire had been subsampled 100 times to 5,000 TCRs. CDR3 similarity networks were built from amino acid triplet string-kernel similarity, connecting CDR3s with pairwise similarity above 0.82. TCRdb reran the public reads through fastp at Q25 and MiXCR, keeping productive beta chains. Under each unique CDR3 protein, matching rows form one entry showing the most common genes and DNA. None of the V and J calls come from the authors' own analysis; TCRdb made them. Within this sample are 9,000 to 13,000 distinct CDR3 sequences, with 8% of them counted one time only. The ten most abundant clones make up roughly 19% of the sample.

This clonotype is assessed as medium-sized (0.01 to 0.1%). Its antigen remains unidentified. The record has no base qualities; no much larger clone is one base away. In light of the paper, this sample's time point label describes: sample taken at primary tumor resection. Donors were 70 or so patients with early-stage, untreated non-small cell lung cancer from the lung TRACERx cohort. Without any cell sorting, TCR sequencing was performed on whole RNA extracted either from tumor and nontumor lung tissue or from cryopreserved PBMC samples. A patient was chosen for TCR sequencing only when enough RNA was available from at least two tumor regions. Tumor and adjacent nontumor lung specimens were reviewed by a lung pathologist before selection.

Recombination connected TRBV5-4 to TRBJ2-5; the junction holds 7 bases that match TRBD2. Material: lung tumor tissue, obtained at surgery. The TCR was taken from a male donor with early-stage non-small cell lung cancer. The CDR3 region: CASSRVDGRLGETQYF. The sequence in DNA is TGTGCCAGCAGCCGAGTCGACGGGAGGCTCGGGGAGACCCAGTACTTC.